This entry lists 19 T cell receptor beta chains sequenced from one sample in a study of cytomegalovirus exposure and HLA in healthy donors. Both 60 Vbeta primers and 13 Jbeta primers went into the PCR. TCRdb keeps only in-frame clones here, not all; method: immunoSEQ multiplex PCR. The table records tens of thousands of clones, about 77% of them present only once. The sequencing sample was made of PBMCs. The receptors stem from a male donor in good health and CMV-seropositive.

This chain links TRBV9 with TRBJ1-2; TRBD1 agrees at 7 bases. This CDR3 is 15 amino acids long. The J segment lost 13 bases and the V segment lost 0 bases, leaving 15 bases of the junction unmatched. CDR1 and CDR2 (germline): SGDLS, YYNGEE. CDR3 coding DNA: TGTGCCAGCAGCGTAGCTTCCTCAGGGGGGTATGCGGCCACCTTC. Translation: CASSVASSGGYAATF.

This clone has a single count. The chain employs TRBV28 and TRBJ1-1; TRBD1 aligns across 10 bases. V dropped 2 bases and J dropped 5; count of bases not matched to a gene: 5. From germline, CDR1 is MDHEN and CDR2 SYDVKM. The length of the CDR3 is 15 residues. The CDR3 coding sequence is TGTGCCAGCAGTTTACCCGGACAGGGGGAGACTGAAGCTTTCTTT. Its translation: CASSLPGQGETEAFF. Complete variable domain (other parts from reference TRBV28 and TRBJ1-1): DVKVTQSSRYLVKRTGEKVFLECVQDMDHENMFWYRQDPGLGLRLIYFSYDVKMKEKGDIPEGYSVSREKKERFSLILESASTNQTSMYLCASSLPGQGETEAFFGQGTRLTVV.

The chain combines TRBV5-4 with TRBJ1-2; D possibly corresponds to TRBD1 (5 bases). The CDR3 is 15 residues long. Germline CDR1 SGHNT, CDR2 YYREEE (reference sequence). Trimming removed 4 bases at V and 5 bases at J, with 18 bases between. The CDR3 loop is CASSGSGRDLYGYTF. As DNA, the CDR3 is TGTGCCAGCAGCGGGAGTGGCAGGGACTTATATGGCTACACCTTC.

In DNA form, the CDR3 reads TGTGCCAGCAGCCAAACAGGGATCAATCAGCCCCAGCATTTT. It codes for CASSQTGINQPQHF. The chain combines TRBV14 with TRBJ1-5; the D gene is possibly TRBD1 (6 bases). The V end lost 2 bases, the J end lost 3 bases, and 8 bases lay between the germline ends. This CDR3 has 14 amino acids. From germline, CDR1 is SGHDN and CDR2 FVKESK.

The CDR3 sequence is CASSSPGHPQQYF. In DNA form, the CDR3 reads TGTGCCAGCAGTTCTCCGGGACACCCCCAGCAGTACTTC. V gene TRBV28 combines with J gene TRBJ2-7; perhaps TRBD1 as D (6 bases). CDR1 is MDHEN, CDR2 SYDVKM, per germline. The V end was cut by 4 bases, the J end by 8 bases, with 15 bases between. This CDR3 spans 13 amino acids. The full variable domain, its missing parts supplied by reference TRBV28 and TRBJ2-7, is DVKVTQSSRYLVKRTGEKVFLECVQDMDHENMFWYRQDPGLGLRLIYFSYDVKMKEKGDIPEGYSVSREKKERFSLILESASTNQTSMYLCASSSPGHPQQYFGPGTRLTVT.

A single count supports this clone. The chain couples TRBV19 to TRBJ2-7; 7 bases fit TRBD2. The V segment lost 11 bases and the J segment 0 bases; nucleotides outside the gene matches: 10. From germline, CDR1 is LNHDA and CDR2 SQIVND (reference sequence). The CDR3 contains 14 residues. DNA for the CDR3: TGTGCCTCGAAGCGGGACGTAAACTCCTACGAGCAGTACTTC. Translation: CASKRDVNSYEQYF.

This chain links TRBV4-1 with TRBJ2-2; maybe TRBD2 (5 bases). Germline CDR1 MGHRA, CDR2 YSYEKL. This CDR3 has 17 residues. Trimming removed 0 bases from V and 6 bases from J, with 17 bases in between. The CDR3 reads CASSQDLRESFPGELFF. DNA for the CDR3: TGCGCCAGCAGCCAAGATTTGAGGGAGTCGTTCCCCGGGGAGCTGTTTTTT.

The chain recombines TRBV10-3 with TRBJ2-5, with D unresolved. The CDR3 is 12 residues long. V was shortened by 5 bases and J by 5 bases, with 9 bases between the two germline ends. In germline, CDR1 is ENHRY, CDR2 SYGVKD. CDR3 protein: CAISPSVETQYF. CDR3 nucleotides: TGTGCCATCAGTCCATCGGTGGAGACCCAGTACTTC.

The rearrangement links TRBV7-9 to TRBJ2-7; no firm D call. The CDR3 runs 12 residues. CDR1 SEHNR and CDR2 FQNEAQ come from the germline V gene (reference sequence). Trimming removed 5 bases from V and 7 bases from J, with 12 bases in between. CDR3 DNA: TGTGCCAGCAGCCTTTCTAATGCGGAGCAGTACTTC. Its protein is CASSLSNAEQYF.

The chain employs TRBV30 and TRBJ2-5, with D possibly matching TRBD2 (6 bases). The germline CDR1 and CDR2 sequences are GTSNPN and SVGIG (reference sequence). There are 18 residues in the CDR3. The V gene lost 7 bases and the J gene lost 7 bases, with 34 bases spanning the gap. DNA for the CDR3: TGTGCCTCGAGCTCAAACGGAGCCGGTGCCAAATCGGGAGTGACCCAGTACTTC. It specifies CASSSNGAGAKSGVTQYF. Full variable domain (missing parts from reference TRBV30 and TRBJ2-5): SQTIHQWPATLVQPVGSPLSLECTVEGTSNPNLYWYRQAAGRGLQLLFYSVGIGQISSEVPQNLSASRPQDRQFILSSKKLLLSDSGFYLCASSSNGAGAKSGVTQYFGPGTRLLVL.

This chain connects TRBV7-2 to TRBJ2-1; the match to TRBD2 covers 8 bases. The CDR3 totals 13 residues. V lost 4 bases to trimming and J lost 14 bases; unmatched junction nucleotides: 10. CDR1 is SGHTA, CDR2 FQGNSA, per germline. CDR3 bases: TGTGCCAGCAGCTCATTCTCCGGGACTAGTGAGTTCTTC. The encoded protein is CASSSFSGTSEFF. Based on the CDR3 plus reference TRBV7-2 and TRBJ2-1, the full variable domain is GAGVSQSPSNKVTEKGKDVELRCDPISGHTALYWYRQSLGQGLEFLIYFQGNSAPDKSGLPSDRFSAERTGGSVSTLTIQRTQQEDSAVYLCASSSFSGTSEFFGPGTRLTVL.

The CDR3 here is CASSAVRGDEKLFF. The CDR3 region has the DNA TGTGCCAGCAGTGCAGTCAGGGGAGATGAAAAACTGTTTTTT. V usage is TRBV25-1 and J usage is TRBJ1-4, with D tentatively TRBD1 (6 bases). Trimming cost V 4 bases and J 6 bases, with 12 bases left between them. CDR1 MGHDK and CDR2 SYGVNS come from the germline V gene. The CDR3 length is 14 residues.

This chain links TRBV5-1 with TRBJ2-3; maybe TRBD1 (5 bases). Trimming took off 0 bases at V and 5 bases at J, with 13 bases between the two ends. Germline assignment: CDR1 SGHRS and CDR2 YFSETQ. The CDR3 extends over 15 amino acids. The CDR3 DNA reads as TGCGCCAGCAGCTTGGCTGCCAGGGCTGGAGATACGCAGTATTTT. Translated, it gives CASSLAARAGDTQYF.

V gene TRBV29-1 combines with J gene TRBJ2-3; possible D gene TRBD2, 6 bases. V was trimmed by 7 bases and J by 4 bases, leaving 12 bases between them. CDR3 size: 12 residues. The germline V gene encodes CDR1 SQVTM and CDR2 ANQGSEA. The CDR3 DNA follows: TGCAGCGGGGCTAGCGTATCAGATACGCAGTATTTT. Translated, it gives CSGASVSDTQYF.

The genes are TRBV7-2 and TRBJ2-1, with TRBD2 matching over 10 bases. This CDR3 has 15 amino acids. The germline V gene encodes CDR1 SGHTA and CDR2 FQGNSA. V lost 5 bases to trimming and J lost 7 bases; unmatched junction nucleotides: 8. The CDR3 nucleotides read TGTGCCAGCAGCCCGTCAAGCGGGAGGGGGAATGAGCAGTTCTTC. Translating it yields CASSPSSGRGNEQFF.

This chain joins TRBV4-3 and TRBJ2-2; D not certain. The CDR3 totals 16 residues. Germline V gives CDR1 LGHNA, CDR2 YSLEER. V gave up 0 bases and J gave up 3 bases, with 11 bases separating them. CDR3: CASSQDSARYTGELFF. CDR3 sequence (DNA): TGCGCCAGCAGCCAAGATTCGGCCAGGTACACCGGGGAGCTGTTTTTT.

CDR3 DNA: TGTGCCAGCAGCTTAAAAGCGGGGGGCGAGCAGTACTTC. Translation gives CASSLKAGGEQYF. V usage is TRBV7-9 and J usage is TRBJ2-7; TRBD2 matches 9 bases. CDR3 length: 13 residues. Germline V gives CDR1 SEHNR, CDR2 FQNEAQ (reference sequence). V gave up 2 bases and J gave up 6 bases; unmatched junction bases: 2.

The chain has TRBV7-2 and TRBJ2-7; 10 positions match TRBD2. Germline CDR1 and CDR2: SGHTA and FQGNSA. The CDR3 totals 15 residues. V was pared by 2 bases and J by 4 bases, with 5 bases of the junction left unmatched. CDR3 coding DNA: TGTGCCAGCAGCTTAATCGGGACTAGCGTTTACGAGCAGTACTTC. Translation gives CASSLIGTSVYEQYF.

Only a few counts were recorded for this clone. CDR3 residues: CASSLQKTEAFF. In DNA form, the CDR3 reads TGTGCCAGCAGTTTGCAGAAAACCGAAGCTTTCTTT. The V and J genes are TRBV28 and TRBJ1-1; D is ambiguous. Per the germline V gene, CDR1 is MDHEN and CDR2 is SYDVKM. V was trimmed by 3 bases and J by 8 bases, leaving 10 bases between them. The CDR3 is made up of 12 amino acids.